This T cell receptor (beta chain) was captured by sequencing in a study of T cells in Graves' hyperthyroidism and ophthalmopathy. Trimming cost V 4 bases and J 0 bases, with 20 bases left between them. Per germline, CDR1 SGHDT and CDR2 YYEEEE. This CDR3 is built from 17 residues. This clonotype has at least ten counts. Amplified TCR beta CDR3 regions came from RNA transcripts. Using the HTBI primer set, a first-round RT-PCR was run on the TCR CDR3. Each CDR3 protein is one row after TCRdb ran MiXCR on the multiplex PCR reads. The sample includes hundreds of thousands of distinct CDR3 sequences, 16% of them seen just once. Patients having uncontrolled infection, another autoimmune disease, pregnancy or lactation were not included.

This sequence joins TRBV5-6 and TRBJ2-7; the D gene is possibly TRBD2 (6 bases). The sequence came from a young woman with Graves' hyperthyroidism. What was sequenced was blood. CDR3 in amino acids: CASSGGLKPAVSYEQYF. The CDR3 DNA follows: TGTGCCAGCAGCGGGGGACTCAAGCCCGCCGTCTCCTACGAGCAGTACTTC. The full variable domain, with the rest looked up from reference TRBV5-6 and TRBJ2-7, is DAGVTQSPTHLIKTRGQQVTLRCSPKSGHDTVSWYQQALGQGPQFIFQYYEEEERQRGNFPDRFSGHQFPNYSSELNVNALLLGDSALYLCASSGGLKPAVSYEQYFGPGTRLTVT.